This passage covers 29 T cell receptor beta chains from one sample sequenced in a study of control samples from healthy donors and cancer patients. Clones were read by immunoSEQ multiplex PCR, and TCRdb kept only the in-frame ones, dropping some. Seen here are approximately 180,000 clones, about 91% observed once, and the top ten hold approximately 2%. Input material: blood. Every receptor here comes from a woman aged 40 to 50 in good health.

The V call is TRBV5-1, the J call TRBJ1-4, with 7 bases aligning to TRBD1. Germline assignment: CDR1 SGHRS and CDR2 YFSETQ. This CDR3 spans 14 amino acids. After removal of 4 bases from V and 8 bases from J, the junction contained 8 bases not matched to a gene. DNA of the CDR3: TGCGCCAGCAGCCCTCAGGGGGTAAACGAAAAACTGTTTTTT. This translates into CASSPQGVNEKLFF.

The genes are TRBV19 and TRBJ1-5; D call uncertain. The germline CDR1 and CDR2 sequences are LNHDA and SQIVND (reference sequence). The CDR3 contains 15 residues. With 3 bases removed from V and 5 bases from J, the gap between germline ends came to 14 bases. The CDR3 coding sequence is TGTGCCAGTAGTATGGTCGGGGTTAGGGATCAGCCCCAGCATTTT. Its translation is CASSMVGVRDQPQHF.

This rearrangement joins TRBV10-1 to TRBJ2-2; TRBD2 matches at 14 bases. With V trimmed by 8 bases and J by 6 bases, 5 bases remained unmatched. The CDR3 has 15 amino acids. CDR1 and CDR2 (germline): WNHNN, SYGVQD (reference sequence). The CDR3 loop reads CASGTSGGPPGELFF. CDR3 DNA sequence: TGCGCCAGCGGGACTAGCGGGGGACCTCCCGGGGAGCTGTTTTTT.

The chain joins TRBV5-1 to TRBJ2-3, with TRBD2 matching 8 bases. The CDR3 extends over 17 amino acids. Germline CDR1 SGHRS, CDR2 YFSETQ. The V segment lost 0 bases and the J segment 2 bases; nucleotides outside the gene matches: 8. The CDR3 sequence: CASSLGPASGHTDTQYF. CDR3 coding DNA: TGCGCCAGCAGCTTGGGGCCAGCTAGCGGGCACACAGATACGCAGTATTTT.

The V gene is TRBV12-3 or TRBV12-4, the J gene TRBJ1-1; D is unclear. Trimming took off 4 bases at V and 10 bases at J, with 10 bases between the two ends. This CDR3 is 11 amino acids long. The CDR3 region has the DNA TGTGCCAGCAGTTCACCCCGGGGAGCTTTCTTT. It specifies CASSSPRGAFF.

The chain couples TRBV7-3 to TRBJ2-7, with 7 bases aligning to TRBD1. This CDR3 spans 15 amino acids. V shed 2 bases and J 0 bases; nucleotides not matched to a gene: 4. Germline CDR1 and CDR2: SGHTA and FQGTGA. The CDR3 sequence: CASSLGGQSSYEQYF. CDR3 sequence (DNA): TGTGCCAGCAGCTTAGGGGGACAGAGCTCCTACGAGCAGTACTTC.

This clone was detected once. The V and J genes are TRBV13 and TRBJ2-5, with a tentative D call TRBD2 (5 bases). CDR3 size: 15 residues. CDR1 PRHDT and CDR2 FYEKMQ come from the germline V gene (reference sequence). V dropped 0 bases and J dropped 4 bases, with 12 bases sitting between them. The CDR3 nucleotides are TGTGCCAGCAGCTTAGGCCGCCGGGGTTCAGAGACCCAGTACTTC. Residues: CASSLGRRGSETQYF. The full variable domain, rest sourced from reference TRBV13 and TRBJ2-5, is AAGVIQSPRHLIKEKRETATLKCYPIPRHDTVYWYQQGPGQDPQFLISFYEKMQSDKGSIPDRFSAQQFSDYHSELNMSSLELGDSALYFCASSLGRRGSETQYFGPGTRLLVL.

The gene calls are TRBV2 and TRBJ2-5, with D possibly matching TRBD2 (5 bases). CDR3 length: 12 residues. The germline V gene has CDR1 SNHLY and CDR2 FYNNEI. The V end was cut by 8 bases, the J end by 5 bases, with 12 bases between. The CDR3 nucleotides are TGTGCCAGCGGGAGCCTTGGGGAGACCCAGTACTTC. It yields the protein CASGSLGETQYF. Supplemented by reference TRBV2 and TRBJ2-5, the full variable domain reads EPEVTQTPSHQVTQMGQEVILRCVPISNHLYFYWYRQILGQKVEFLVSFYNNEISEKSEIFDDQFSVERPDGSNFTLKIRSTKLEDSAMYFCASGSLGETQYFGPGTRLLVL.

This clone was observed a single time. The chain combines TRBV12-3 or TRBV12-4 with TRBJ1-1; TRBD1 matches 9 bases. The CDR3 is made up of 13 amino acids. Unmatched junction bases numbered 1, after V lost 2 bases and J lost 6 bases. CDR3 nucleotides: TGTGCCAGCAGTTTACGACAGGGGGCTGAAGCTTTCTTT. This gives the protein CASSLRQGAEAFF.

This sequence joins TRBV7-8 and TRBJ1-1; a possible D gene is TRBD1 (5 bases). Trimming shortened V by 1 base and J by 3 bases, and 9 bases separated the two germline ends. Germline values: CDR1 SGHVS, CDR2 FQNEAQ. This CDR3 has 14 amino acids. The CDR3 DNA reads TGTGCCAGCAGCTTAGTCGGGGGGGACACTGAAGCTTTCTTT. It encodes CASSLVGGDTEAFF.

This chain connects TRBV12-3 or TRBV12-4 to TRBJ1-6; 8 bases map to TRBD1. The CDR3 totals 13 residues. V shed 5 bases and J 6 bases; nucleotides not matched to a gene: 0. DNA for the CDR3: TGTGCCAGCAGTACAGGGGGTAATTCACCCCTCCACTTT. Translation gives CASSTGGNSPLHF.

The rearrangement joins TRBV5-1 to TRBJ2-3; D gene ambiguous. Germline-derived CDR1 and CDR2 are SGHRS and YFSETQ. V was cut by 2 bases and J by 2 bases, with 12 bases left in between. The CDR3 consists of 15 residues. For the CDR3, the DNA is TGCGCCAGCAGCTTAGAGAACGGATTCACAGATACGCAGTATTTT. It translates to CASSLENGFTDTQYF.

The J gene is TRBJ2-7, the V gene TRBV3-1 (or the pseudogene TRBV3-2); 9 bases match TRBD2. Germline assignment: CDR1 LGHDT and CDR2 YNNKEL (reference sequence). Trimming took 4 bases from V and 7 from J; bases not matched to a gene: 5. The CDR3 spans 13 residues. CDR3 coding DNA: TGTGCCAGCAGCCGCGGGGGGGCCTGGGAGCAGTACTTC. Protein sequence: CASSRGGAWEQYF.

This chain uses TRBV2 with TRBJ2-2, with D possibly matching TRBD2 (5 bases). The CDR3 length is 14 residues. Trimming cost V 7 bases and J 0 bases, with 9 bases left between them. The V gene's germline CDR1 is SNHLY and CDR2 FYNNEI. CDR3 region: CASMREANTGELFF. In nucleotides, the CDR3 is TGTGCCAGCATGAGGGAAGCGAACACCGGGGAGCTGTTTTTT.

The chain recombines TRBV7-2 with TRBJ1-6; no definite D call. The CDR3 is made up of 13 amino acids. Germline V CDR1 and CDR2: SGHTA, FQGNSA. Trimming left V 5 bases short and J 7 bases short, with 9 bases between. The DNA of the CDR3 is TGTGCCAGCAGCCCCTATCCGAATTCACCCCTCCACTTT. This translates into CASSPYPNSPLHF.

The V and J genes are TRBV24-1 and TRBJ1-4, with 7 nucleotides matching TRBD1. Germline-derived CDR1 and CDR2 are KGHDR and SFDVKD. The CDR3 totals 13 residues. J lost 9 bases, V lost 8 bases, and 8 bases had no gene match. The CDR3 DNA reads TGTGCCACCACCCCGGGACAGCAGAAAAAACTGTTTTTT. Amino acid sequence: CATTPGQQKKLFF.

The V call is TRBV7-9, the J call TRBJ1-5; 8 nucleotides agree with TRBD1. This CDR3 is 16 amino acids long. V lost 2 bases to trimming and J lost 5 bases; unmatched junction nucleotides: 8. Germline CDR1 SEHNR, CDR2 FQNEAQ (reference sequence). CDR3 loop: CASSLNRDRGDQPQHF. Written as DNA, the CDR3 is TGTGCCAGCAGCTTAAACAGAGACAGGGGTGATCAGCCCCAGCATTTT.

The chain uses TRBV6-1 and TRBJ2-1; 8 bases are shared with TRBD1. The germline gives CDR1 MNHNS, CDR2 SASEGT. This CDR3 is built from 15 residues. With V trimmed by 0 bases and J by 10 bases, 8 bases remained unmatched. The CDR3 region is CASSEAWTGKIEQFF. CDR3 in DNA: TGTGCCAGCAGTGAAGCATGGACAGGGAAGATCGAGCAGTTCTTC.

The CDR3 DNA reads as TGTGCCAGCAGCTTCACTGGGGACAATCAGCCCCAGCATTTT. Translating gives CASSFTGDNQPQHF. This sequence joins TRBV11-2 and TRBJ1-5, with D uncertain. In germline, CDR1 is SGHAT, CDR2 FQNNGV. This CDR3 has 14 amino acids. The V gene lost 3 bases and the J gene lost 3 bases, with 9 bases spanning the gap.

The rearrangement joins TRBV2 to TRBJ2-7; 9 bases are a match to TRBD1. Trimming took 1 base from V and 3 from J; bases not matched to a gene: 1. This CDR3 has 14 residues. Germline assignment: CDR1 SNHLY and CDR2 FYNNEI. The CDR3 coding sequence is TGTGCCAGCAGTGAAGGGACAGGGGTCTACGAGCAGTACTTC. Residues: CASSEGTGVYEQYF.

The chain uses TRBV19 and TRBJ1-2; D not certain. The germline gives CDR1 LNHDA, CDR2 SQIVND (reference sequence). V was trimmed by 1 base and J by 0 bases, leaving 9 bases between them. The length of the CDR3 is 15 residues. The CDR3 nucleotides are TGTGCCAGTAGTATAGTCCGTGGCGCTAACTATGGCTACACCTTC. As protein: CASSIVRGANYGYTF.

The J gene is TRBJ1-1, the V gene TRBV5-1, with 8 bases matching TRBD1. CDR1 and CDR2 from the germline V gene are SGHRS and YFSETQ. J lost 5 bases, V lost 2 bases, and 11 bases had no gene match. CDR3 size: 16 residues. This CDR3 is CASSLFGVTGETEAFF. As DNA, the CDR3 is TGCGCCAGCAGCTTATTTGGTGTGACAGGGGAGACTGAAGCTTTCTTT.

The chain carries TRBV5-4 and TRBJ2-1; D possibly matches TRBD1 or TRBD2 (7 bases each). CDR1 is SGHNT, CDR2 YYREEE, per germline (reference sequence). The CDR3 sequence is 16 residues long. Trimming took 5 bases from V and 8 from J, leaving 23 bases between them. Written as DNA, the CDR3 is TGTGCCAGCAGTCCAGGGGGGAGCGGGGTTTTCGATGAGCAGTTCTTC. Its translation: CASSPGGSGVFDEQFF.

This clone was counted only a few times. CDR3 in DNA: TGTGCCAGTAGTAGCGGGGGGGTTAATTCACCCCTCCACTTT. Its protein is CASSSGGVNSPLHF. The genes are TRBV19 and TRBJ1-6; a possible D gene is TRBD1 (5 bases). The CDR3 totals 14 residues. From germline, CDR1 is LNHDA and CDR2 SQIVND (reference sequence). The V and J ends lost 4 bases and 6 bases respectively, with 10 bases between them.

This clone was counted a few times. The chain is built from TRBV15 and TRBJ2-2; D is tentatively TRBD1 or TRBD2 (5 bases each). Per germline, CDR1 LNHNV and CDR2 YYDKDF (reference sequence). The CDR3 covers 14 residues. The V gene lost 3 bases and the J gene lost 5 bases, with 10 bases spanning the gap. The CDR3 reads CATSSGTRTGELFF. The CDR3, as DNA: TGTGCCACCAGCAGCGGGACCCGAACCGGGGAGCTGTTTTTT.

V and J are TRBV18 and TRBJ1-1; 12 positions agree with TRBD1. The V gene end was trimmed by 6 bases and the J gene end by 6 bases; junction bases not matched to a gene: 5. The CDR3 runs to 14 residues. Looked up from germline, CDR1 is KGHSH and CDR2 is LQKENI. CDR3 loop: CASSAGQGAPEAFF. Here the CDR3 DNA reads TGTGCCAGCTCGGCGGGACAGGGGGCCCCTGAAGCTTTCTTT.

The CDR3 coding sequence is TGTGCCAGCAGCCCCCTCCCCCCCCTGGGGGACTATGGCTACACCTTC. This codes for CASSPLPPLGDYGYTF. This chain links TRBV7-9 with TRBJ1-2; D perhaps matches TRBD1 (5 bases). Trimming took off 5 bases at V and 3 bases at J, with 19 bases between the two ends. Germline loops: CDR1 SEHNR, CDR2 FQNEAQ (reference sequence). This CDR3 region has 16 residues.

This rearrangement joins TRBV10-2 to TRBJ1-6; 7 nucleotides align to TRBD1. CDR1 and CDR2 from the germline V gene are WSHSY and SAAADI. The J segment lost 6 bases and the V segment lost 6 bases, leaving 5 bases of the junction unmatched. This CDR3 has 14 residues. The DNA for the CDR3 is TGCGCCAGCAGCCGACAGGGAAGTAATTCACCCCTCCACTTT. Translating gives CASSRQGSNSPLHF.

The CDR3: CSASNLIQTGLNQPQHF. For the CDR3, the DNA is TGCAGTGCTAGTAACCTAATACAGACAGGTCTAAATCAGCCCCAGCATTTT. The V gene is TRBV20-1, the J gene TRBJ1-5; perhaps TRBD1 as D (6 bases). There are 17 residues in the CDR3. The germline CDR1 and CDR2 sequences are DFQATT and SNEGSKA (reference sequence). Trimming stripped 3 bases from V and 4 bases from J, with 22 bases between.